These T cell receptor beta chains were read from a single sample in a study of blood T cell repertoires in COVID-19. TCRdb's copy holds only in-frame clones and misses some; the assay was immunoSEQ multiplex PCR. The data show 150,000 to 200,000 clones, around 81% seen once. The sample was peripheral blood. Source of these receptors: a man between 65 and 85 years old who had recovered from COVID-19. The CDR3 runs from the conserved cysteine through the conserved F or W. The D gene is left open where the match is weak. Expanded clones are given a class, and other clones once, few, many or no size at all.

j_gene: TRBJ2-7; abundance: -; v_gene: TRBV11-1; d_gene: TRBD2; CDR3aa: CASSYLAGGPPYEQYF; CDR3nt: TGTGCCAGCAGCTATTTAGCGGGAGGCCCTCCCTACGAGCAGTACTTC
j_gene: TRBJ2-2; abundance: -; v_gene: TRBV19; d_gene: -; CDR3aa: CASRLGPNTGELFF; CDR3nt: TGTGCCAGTAGGCTAGGCCCGAACACCGGGGAGCTGTTTTTT
j_gene: TRBJ2-3; abundance: -; v_gene: TRBV28; d_gene: TRBD2; CDR3aa: CASSPQAGESNTQYF; CDR3nt: TGTGCCAGCAGTCCCCAAGCGGGAGAGTCAAATACGCAGTATTTT
j_gene: TRBJ2-7; abundance: -; v_gene: TRBV11-2; d_gene: -; CDR3aa: CASSVSDGSKYEQYF; CDR3nt: TGTGCCAGCAGCGTCTCAGATGGGAGCAAGTACGAGCAGTACTTC
j_gene: TRBJ2-1; abundance: once; v_gene: TRBV7-2; d_gene: TRBD2; CDR3aa: CASSLDIAGGLSEQFF; CDR3nt: TGTGCCAGCAGCTTAGATATAGCGGGGGGGCTTTCGGAGCAGTTCTTC
j_gene: TRBJ2-1; abundance: -; v_gene: TRBV27; d_gene: -; CDR3aa: CASASDSNTYNEQFF; CDR3nt: TGTGCCAGCGCCTCTGACTCGAATACCTACAATGAGCAGTTCTTC
j_gene: TRBJ2-3; abundance: once; v_gene: TRBV7-9; d_gene: TRBD2; CDR3aa: CASSRRTSGLGDTQYF; CDR3nt: TGTGCCAGCAGCCGACGGACTAGCGGGTTGGGAGATACGCAGTATTTT
j_gene: TRBJ1-5; abundance: -; v_gene: TRBV6-5; d_gene: -; CDR3aa: CASTGDTHNQPQHF; CDR3nt: TGTGCCAGCACCGGGGACACCCATAATCAGCCCCAGCATTTT
j_gene: TRBJ1-1; abundance: -; v_gene: TRBV5-6; d_gene: -; CDR3aa: CASSLQGRRAEAFF; CDR3nt: TGTGCCAGCAGCTTGCAGGGTCGCAGGGCTGAAGCTTTCTTT
j_gene: TRBJ2-7; abundance: -; v_gene: TRBV11-3; d_gene: -; CDR3aa: CASSPRQDSYEQYF; CDR3nt: TGTGCCAGCAGCCCCAGACAGGACTCCTACGAGCAGTACTTC
j_gene: TRBJ2-1; abundance: few; v_gene: TRBV7-2; d_gene: TRBD2; CDR3aa: CASSLRGLSNEQFF; CDR3nt: TGTGCCAGCAGCTTACGGGGACTAAGCAATGAGCAGTTCTTC
j_gene: TRBJ1-4; abundance: -; v_gene: TRBV4-3; d_gene: TRBD1; CDR3aa: CASSPQGEPNEKLFF; CDR3nt: TGCGCCAGCAGCCCCCAGGGGGAACCTAATGAAAAACTGTTTTTT
j_gene: TRBJ1-6; abundance: -; v_gene: TRBV10-3; d_gene: -; CDR3aa: CAPSRVYNSPLHF; CDR3nt: TGTGCCCCTAGCCGCGTTTACAATTCACCCCTCCACTTT
j_gene: TRBJ2-1; abundance: -; v_gene: TRBV19; d_gene: -; CDR3aa: CASSTRQESGNEQFF; CDR3nt: TGTGCCAGTAGTACCAGACAGGAATCGGGCAATGAGCAGTTCTTC
j_gene: TRBJ2-7; abundance: -; v_gene: TRBV21-1; d_gene: -; CDR3aa: CARGPTSGKTYEQYF; CDR3nt: TGTGCCAGAGGCCCTACGAGCGGGAAGACCTACGAGCAGTACTTC
j_gene: TRBJ2-2; abundance: -; v_gene: TRBV2; d_gene: TRBD1; CDR3aa: CASSEQGAANTGELFF; CDR3nt: TGTGCCAGCAGTGAGCAGGGGGCAGCGAACACCGGGGAGCTGTTTTTT
j_gene: TRBJ1-5; abundance: -; v_gene: TRBV6-5; d_gene: TRBD1; CDR3aa: CASSPDRGSNQPQHF; CDR3nt: TGTGCCAGCAGCCCGGACAGGGGGAGCAATCAGCCCCAGCATTTT
j_gene: TRBJ1-1; abundance: -; v_gene: TRBV19; d_gene: TRBD1; CDR3aa: CASSPDRLYTEAFF; CDR3nt: TGTGCCAGTAGTCCGGACAGGTTGTACACTGAAGCTTTCTTT
j_gene: TRBJ1-3; abundance: once; v_gene: TRBV2; d_gene: -; CDR3aa: CASSENPTGISGNTIYF; CDR3nt: TGTGCCAGCAGTGAAAATCCAACAGGGATCTCTGGAAACACCATATATTTT
j_gene: TRBJ1-1; abundance: few; v_gene: TRBV7-3; d_gene: -; CDR3aa: CASSLNGGRAYTEAFF; CDR3nt: TGTGCCAGCAGCTTAAATGGTGGGAGGGCTTACACTGAAGCTTTCTTT
j_gene: TRBJ2-3; abundance: -; v_gene: TRBV10-3; d_gene: TRBD2; CDR3aa: CAIGLAVTDTQYF; CDR3nt: TGTGCCATCGGACTAGCGGTCACAGATACGCAGTATTTT
j_gene: TRBJ2-2; abundance: -; v_gene: TRBV11-2; d_gene: -; CDR3aa: CASSYRTGSGELFF; CDR3nt: TGTGCCAGCAGCTACCGGACGGGATCTGGGGAGCTGTTTTTT
j_gene: TRBJ1-5; abundance: -; v_gene: TRBV15; d_gene: -; CDR3aa: CATSSLRAGTSNQPQHF; CDR3nt: TGTGCCACCAGCAGCCTCAGGGCGGGAACGAGCAATCAGCCCCAGCATTTT
j_gene: TRBJ2-7; abundance: few; v_gene: TRBV10-3; d_gene: -; CDR3aa: CAISATAYEQYF; CDR3nt: TGTGCCATCAGTGCAACAGCCTACGAGCAGTACTTC
j_gene: TRBJ1-1; abundance: -; v_gene: TRBV28; d_gene: TRBD1; CDR3aa: CASSIDRGIAEAFF; CDR3nt: TGTGCCAGCAGTATCGACAGGGGAATCGCTGAAGCTTTCTTT
j_gene: TRBJ2-5; abundance: -; v_gene: TRBV5-4; d_gene: -; CDR3aa: CASSFFGETQYF; CDR3nt: TGTGCCAGCAGCTTTTTCGGGGAGACCCAGTACTTC
j_gene: TRBJ2-5; abundance: -; v_gene: TRBV7-7; d_gene: -; CDR3aa: CASSLAATETQYF; CDR3nt: TGTGCTAGCAGCTTAGCGGCAACGGAGACCCAGTACTTC
j_gene: TRBJ1-1; abundance: -; v_gene: TRBV2; d_gene: -; CDR3aa: CASSAGNTEAFF; CDR3nt: TGTGCCAGCAGTGCAGGTAACACTGAAGCTTTCTTT
j_gene: TRBJ1-5; abundance: few; v_gene: TRBV5-4; d_gene: -; CDR3aa: CASSLMVPSGRQPQHF; CDR3nt: TGTGCCAGCAGCTTGATGGTCCCCAGCGGGCGTCAGCCCCAGCATTTT
j_gene: TRBJ2-7; abundance: -; v_gene: TRBV2; d_gene: TRBD1; CDR3aa: CASREATGGYEQYF; CDR3nt: TGTGCCAGCAGAGAGGCGACAGGGGGCTACGAGCAGTACTTC
j_gene: TRBJ1-1; abundance: -; v_gene: TRBV4-2; d_gene: -; CDR3aa: CASRKQATRDMNTEAFF; CDR3nt: TGTGCCAGCAGAAAACAAGCGACCAGGGATATGAACACTGAAGCTTTCTTT
j_gene: TRBJ2-3; abundance: -; v_gene: TRBV2; d_gene: -; CDR3aa: CASSVVQGSPTDTQYF; CDR3nt: TGTGCCAGCAGTGTTGTTCAGGGCTCGCCCACAGATACGCAGTATTTT
j_gene: TRBJ2-6; abundance: -; v_gene: TRBV10-3; d_gene: TRBD2; CDR3aa: CAVGTSSGANVLTF; CDR3nt: TGTGCCGTAGGGACTAGCTCTGGGGCCAACGTCCTGACTTTC
j_gene: TRBJ1-4; abundance: -; v_gene: TRBV25-1; d_gene: -; CDR3aa: CASTGPGEKLFF; CDR3nt: TGTGCCAGCACCGGACCGGGGGAAAAACTGTTTTTT
j_gene: TRBJ1-1; abundance: -; v_gene: TRBV5-4; d_gene: -; CDR3aa: CASSFQGNTEAFF; CDR3nt: TGTGCCAGCAGCTTCCAGGGGAACACTGAAGCTTTCTTT
j_gene: TRBJ1-6; abundance: -; v_gene: TRBV6-2/TRBV6-3; d_gene: -; CDR3aa: CASSQGQGMAPLHF; CDR3nt: TGTGCCAGCAGCCAAGGGCAGGGAATGGCACCCCTCCACTTT
j_gene: TRBJ2-7; abundance: -; v_gene: TRBV30; d_gene: -; CDR3aa: CAWRGGSYEQYF; CDR3nt: TGTGCCTGGAGGGGGGGCTCCTACGAGCAGTACTTC
j_gene: TRBJ2-2; abundance: -; v_gene: TRBV10-1; d_gene: -; CDR3aa: CASSTGANTGELFF; CDR3nt: TGCGCCAGCAGCACGGGGGCGAACACCGGGGAGCTGTTTTTT
j_gene: TRBJ2-7; abundance: -; v_gene: TRBV10-3; d_gene: TRBD2; CDR3aa: CAISSASGTSVNEQYF; CDR3nt: TGTGCCATCAGCAGCGCCTCCGGGACTAGCGTAAACGAGCAGTACTTC
j_gene: TRBJ1-4; abundance: -; v_gene: TRBV6-6; d_gene: -; CDR3aa: CASNWGAANEKLFF; CDR3nt: TGTGCCAGCAATTGGGGCGCAGCTAATGAAAAACTGTTTTTT
j_gene: TRBJ2-3; abundance: -; v_gene: TRBV2; d_gene: TRBD1; CDR3aa: CASTPGQGAYTQYF; CDR3nt: TGTGCCAGCACCCCGGGACAGGGGGCCTATACGCAGTATTTT
j_gene: TRBJ1-1; abundance: -; v_gene: TRBV5-5; d_gene: TRBD1; CDR3aa: CASRLTGETEAFF; CDR3nt: TGTGCCAGCAGACTGACAGGGGAGACTGAAGCTTTCTTT
j_gene: TRBJ2-5; abundance: few; v_gene: TRBV15; d_gene: TRBD2; CDR3aa: CATSPSRGRLAGGETQYF; CDR3nt: TGTGCCACCAGCCCGAGCCGAGGGAGACTAGCGGGAGGAGAGACCCAGTACTTC
j_gene: TRBJ2-7; abundance: -; v_gene: TRBV15; d_gene: TRBD1; CDR3aa: CATSARDRDLPQYF; CDR3nt: TGTGCCACCAGCGCCAGGGACAGGGACTTACCGCAGTACTTC
j_gene: TRBJ2-1; abundance: many; v_gene: TRBV18; d_gene: TRBD2; CDR3aa: CASSLGTSGSYNEQFF; CDR3nt: TGTGCCAGCTCATTGGGGACTAGCGGTTCCTACAATGAGCAGTTCTTC
j_gene: TRBJ2-7; abundance: -; v_gene: TRBV29-1; d_gene: TRBD1; CDR3aa: CSGWTGTSYEQYF; CDR3nt: TGCAGCGGCTGGACAGGGACATCCTACGAGCAGTACTTC
j_gene: TRBJ1-2; abundance: -; v_gene: TRBV10-3; d_gene: TRBD1; CDR3aa: CAIGDRQGRNGYTF; CDR3nt: TGTGCCATCGGGGACCGACAGGGTAGAAATGGCTACACCTTC
j_gene: TRBJ1-4; abundance: -; v_gene: TRBV2; d_gene: -; CDR3aa: CASNGVTNEKLFF; CDR3nt: TGTGCCAGCAACGGGGTAACTAATGAAAAACTGTTTTTT
j_gene: TRBJ1-3; abundance: -; v_gene: TRBV4-3; d_gene: -; CDR3aa: CASSQDGGYSGNTIYF; CDR3nt: TGCGCCAGCAGCCAAGACGGCGGGTACTCTGGAAACACCATATATTTT
j_gene: TRBJ2-7; abundance: -; v_gene: TRBV4-1; d_gene: TRBD1; CDR3aa: CASSLTPGTGVYEQYF; CDR3nt: TGCGCCAGCAGCCTAACCCCCGGGACAGGGGTGTACGAGCAGTACTTC
j_gene: TRBJ1-2; abundance: -; v_gene: TRBV5-1; d_gene: -; CDR3aa: CASSSQTRNYGYTF; CDR3nt: TGCGCCAGCAGCTCGCAGACAAGGAACTATGGCTACACCTTC
j_gene: TRBJ2-3; abundance: -; v_gene: TRBV7-7; d_gene: -; CDR3aa: CASSPGQRRTDTQYF; CDR3nt: TGTGCTAGCAGCCCCGGCCAGCGCCGCACAGATACGCAGTATTTT
j_gene: TRBJ2-5; abundance: -; v_gene: TRBV9; d_gene: TRBD1; CDR3aa: CASSAPGGRETQYF; CDR3nt: TGTGCCAGCAGCGCTCCAGGGGGCAGGGAGACCCAGTACTTC
j_gene: TRBJ1-3; abundance: -; v_gene: TRBV11-2; d_gene: TRBD1; CDR3aa: CASSWTGNGNTIYF; CDR3nt: TGTGCCAGCAGTTGGACAGGGAACGGAAACACCATATATTTT
j_gene: TRBJ2-1; abundance: -; v_gene: TRBV5-3; d_gene: -; CDR3aa: CARSLRTNLNEQFF; CDR3nt: TGTGCCAGAAGCTTACGGACTAATTTGAATGAGCAGTTCTTC
j_gene: TRBJ2-1; abundance: few; v_gene: TRBV20-1; d_gene: -; CDR3aa: CSGSERGEQFF; CDR3nt: TGCAGTGGATCGGAGAGAGGTGAGCAGTTCTTC
j_gene: TRBJ1-1; abundance: few; v_gene: TRBV30; d_gene: -; CDR3aa: CACTRYTEAFF; CDR3nt: TGTGCCTGCACCAGATACACTGAAGCTTTCTTT